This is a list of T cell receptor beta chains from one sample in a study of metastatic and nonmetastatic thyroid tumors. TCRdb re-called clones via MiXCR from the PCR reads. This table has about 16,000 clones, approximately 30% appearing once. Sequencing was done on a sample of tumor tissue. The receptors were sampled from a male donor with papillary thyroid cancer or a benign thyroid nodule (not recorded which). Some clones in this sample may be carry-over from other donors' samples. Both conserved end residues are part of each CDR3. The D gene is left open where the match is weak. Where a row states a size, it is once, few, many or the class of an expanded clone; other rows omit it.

CDR3 DNA: TGCAGTGCTAGGGGGGACTCCGGGACAGCTTCTGAGGGTGAAAAACTGTTTTTT
CDR3 protein: CSARGDSGTASEGEKLFF
clone size: NA
J gene: TRBJ1-4
D gene: TRBD1
V gene: TRBV20-1

CDR3 DNA: TGCAGTGCTAGCCCGGGACAGAACTACGAGCAGTACTTC
CDR3 protein: CSASPGQNYEQYF
clone size: many
J gene: TRBJ2-7
D gene: TRBD1
V gene: TRBV20-1

CDR3 DNA: TGTGCCAGCAGCTACGAGCGGGGCTCCCTTTATGGCTACACCTTC
CDR3 protein: CASSYERGSLYGYTF
clone size: large
J gene: TRBJ1-2
D gene: NA
V gene: TRBV6-2/TRBV6-3

CDR3 DNA: TGTGCCAGCAGCTCGTGGACGGAGGGGTATGGCTACACCTTC
CDR3 protein: CASSSWTEGYGYTF
clone size: NA
J gene: TRBJ1-2
D gene: NA
V gene: TRBV11-2

CDR3 DNA: TGCGCCAGCAGACCGCTAGGATCCTACGAGCAGTACTTC
CDR3 protein: CASRPLGSYEQYF
clone size: NA
J gene: TRBJ2-7
D gene: NA
V gene: TRBV5-1

CDR3 DNA: TGTGCCAGCAGCACCGAGACAGGAAACACCATATATTTT
CDR3 protein: CASSTETGNTIYF
clone size: medium-sized
J gene: TRBJ1-3
D gene: NA
V gene: TRBV2

CDR3 DNA: TGTGCCTGGAGTCGGGGACAGGGCGGAGGGTCCTCGCAGTATTTT
CDR3 protein: CAWSRGQGGGSSQYF
clone size: NA
J gene: TRBJ2-3
D gene: TRBD1
V gene: TRBV30

CDR3 DNA: TGTGCCAGCAGCTTGGACATGGGTTTCGGGGAGCTGTTTTTT
CDR3 protein: CASSLDMGFGELFF
clone size: NA
J gene: TRBJ2-2
D gene: NA
V gene: TRBV7-3

CDR3 DNA: TGCGCCAGCAGTGTTCCAGCGGGAGTGAATGAGCAGTTCTTC
CDR3 protein: CASSVPAGVNEQFF
clone size: many
J gene: TRBJ2-1
D gene: TRBD2
V gene: TRBV10-2

CDR3 DNA: TGTGCCAGCAGGAGGGACCGCTACACTGAAGCTTTCTTT
CDR3 protein: CASRRDRYTEAFF
clone size: NA
J gene: TRBJ1-1
D gene: NA
V gene: TRBV27

CDR3 DNA: TGCGCCAGCTGGGGACTAGCGGATGACAATGAGCAGTTCTTC
CDR3 protein: CASWGLADDNEQFF
clone size: NA
J gene: TRBJ2-1
D gene: TRBD2
V gene: TRBV5-1

CDR3 DNA: TGCGCCAGCAGCCCGGAGCAATTAGTTCGCACAGATACGCAGTATTTT
CDR3 protein: CASSPEQLVRTDTQYF
clone size: NA
J gene: TRBJ2-3
D gene: NA
V gene: TRBV5-1

CDR3 DNA: TGTGCCAGCAGTGTGGGACTAGCGGGATTGGGGACATACAATGAGCAGTTCTTC
CDR3 protein: CASSVGLAGLGTYNEQFF
clone size: few
J gene: TRBJ2-1
D gene: TRBD2
V gene: TRBV6-4

CDR3 DNA: TGTGCCAGCGGCTCACTATACGAGCAGTACTTC
CDR3 protein: CASGSLYEQYF
clone size: many
J gene: TRBJ2-7
D gene: NA
V gene: TRBV5-6

CDR3 DNA: TGTGCCAGCAGTTCGCAACGGACCCTCGGGGCAATGACCCAGTACTTC
CDR3 protein: CASSSQRTLGAMTQYF
clone size: few
J gene: TRBJ2-5
D gene: NA
V gene: TRBV6-5

CDR3 DNA: TGCAGCGTTGGAACCTTTCCGGGACAGGGGGGCACCGGGGAGCTGTTTTTT
CDR3 protein: CSVGTFPGQGGTGELFF
clone size: many
J gene: TRBJ2-2
D gene: TRBD1
V gene: TRBV29-1

CDR3 DNA: TGTGCCAGCAGTTTGGGAGGGTCCGAGCAGTACTTC
CDR3 protein: CASSLGGSEQYF
clone size: medium-sized
J gene: TRBJ2-7
D gene: TRBD2
V gene: TRBV27

CDR3 DNA: TGTGCCAGCAGCCATGACAGGGTGAACACTGAAGCTTTCTTT
CDR3 protein: CASSHDRVNTEAFF
clone size: NA
J gene: TRBJ1-1
D gene: TRBD1
V gene: TRBV6-1

CDR3 DNA: TGTGCCACCAGTGCTACGAACACCGGGGAGCTGTTTTTT
CDR3 protein: CATSATNTGELFF
clone size: NA
J gene: TRBJ2-2
D gene: NA
V gene: TRBV24-1

CDR3 DNA: TGTGCCAGTAGTATTCTCGACAGGTCCTACGAGCAGTACTTC
CDR3 protein: CASSILDRSYEQYF
clone size: many
J gene: TRBJ2-7
D gene: NA
V gene: TRBV19

CDR3 DNA: TGTGCCATCAGTGAGACCAGTGGAAGGGATTATAATTCACCCCTCCACTTT
CDR3 protein: CAISETSGRDYNSPLHF
clone size: NA
J gene: TRBJ1-6
D gene: NA
V gene: TRBV10-3

CDR3 DNA: TGTGCCAGCTCACCGATCCAACAGGGGACCTCCTCTGGAAACACCATATATTTT
CDR3 protein: CASSPIQQGTSSGNTIYF
clone size: NA
J gene: TRBJ1-3
D gene: TRBD1
V gene: TRBV18

CDR3 DNA: TGTGCCTGTACTACGGGGGCAGGAGTTTACAATGAGCAGTTCTTC
CDR3 protein: CACTTGAGVYNEQFF
clone size: NA
J gene: TRBJ2-1
D gene: NA
V gene: TRBV30

CDR3 DNA: TGTGCCAGCAGTGAGACAGGGGGAACTGAAGCTTTCTTT
CDR3 protein: CASSETGGTEAFF
clone size: NA
J gene: TRBJ1-1
D gene: TRBD1
V gene: TRBV9